These T cell receptor beta chains were read from a single sample in a study of Ad26.COV2.S vaccination and SARS-CoV-2 variants. Method: immunoSEQ multiplex PCR; TCRdb's copy keeps in-frame clones and lacks some. This table has roughly 270,000 clones, around 87% appearing once. The material sequenced was peripheral blood, taken in a trial of Ad26.COV2.S vaccine versus placebo. These receptors originate from a person between 18 and 65 years old who received the Ad26.COV2.S COVID-19 vaccine or a placebo. The CDR3 runs from the conserved cysteine through the conserved F or W. The D gene is left open where the match is weak.

D,V,J,CDR3
TRBD1,TRBV19,TRBJ1-2,CASSPQGEGYTF
.,TRBV2,TRBJ2-7,CASSPFGQPDYEQYF
TRBD1,TRBV29-1,TRBJ1-5,CSVGQGWNQPQHF
.,TRBV11-3,TRBJ2-1,CASTPSGGLAYNEQFF
TRBD2,TRBV7-8,TRBJ2-7,CASSWGLAEAYEQYF
TRBD1,TRBV5-1,TRBJ1-2,CASSGTGGVYTF
TRBD1,TRBV6-5,TRBJ1-2,CASSSRQGVANYGYTF
TRBD2,TRBV4-3,TRBJ2-2,CASSPSPGGASPGELFF
.,TRBV2,TRBJ1-2,CASRRGVTNYGYTF
TRBD1,TRBV4-1,TRBJ2-7,CASSQPGQGVYEQYF
.,TRBV18,TRBJ2-7,CASSRSNLSPNEQYF
TRBD1,TRBV6-5,TRBJ2-1,CASRLGTEYNEQFF
TRBD2,TRBV5-1,TRBJ2-5,CASNVVSGRQETQYF
.,TRBV20-1,TRBJ2-2,CSASFRTNTGELFF
.,TRBV6-5,TRBJ1-2,CASTRDGNYGYTF
.,TRBV30,TRBJ1-1,CAWSFTQWGNTEAFF
.,TRBV12-3/TRBV12-4,TRBJ2-7,CASSSDHRDEQYF
.,TRBV5-8,TRBJ2-1,CASSLVGFVGNEQFF
.,TRBV5-1,TRBJ1-5,CASSLEAGDQPQHF
.,TRBV2,TRBJ2-2,CASSVRENTGELFF
.,TRBV7-9,TRBJ1-2,CASSPKETVGSTF
TRBD2,TRBV5-1,TRBJ2-3,CASSSGLAGSTDTQYF
.,TRBV12-3/TRBV12-4,TRBJ1-2,CASSLPSNYGYTF
.,TRBV29-1,TRBJ2-7,CSALTGATYEQYF
TRBD2,TRBV18,TRBJ2-1,CASSPQLAGDSNEQFF
.,TRBV5-1,TRBJ2-5,CASSLARQIQETQYF
TRBD1,TRBV13,TRBJ2-7,CASSDEGTGGYEQYF
.,TRBV3-1/TRBV3-2,TRBJ2-5,CASSQDMGGQETQYF
TRBD1,TRBV2,TRBJ1-5,CASSGTGQGANQPQHF
TRBD2,TRBV6-5,TRBJ2-1,CASSPGSSGVTQFF
.,TRBV19,TRBJ2-6,CASSSQGVPGANVLTF
.,TRBV6-6,TRBJ1-3,CASSARANGNTIYF
.,TRBV9,TRBJ2-4,CASSVEGRGRNIQYF
.,TRBV5-1,TRBJ1-1,CASSSETGLNTEAFF
.,TRBV3-1/TRBV3-2,TRBJ1-3,CASSQVLGISSGNTIYF
.,TRBV7-6,TRBJ2-7,CASSLGLGDEQYF
.,TRBV2,TRBJ1-1,CASTEREFNTEAFF
.,TRBV29-1,TRBJ1-2,CSVESLDEGYTF
.,TRBV5-1,TRBJ2-2,CASSFWNTGELFF
.,TRBV3-1/TRBV3-2,TRBJ2-1,CAAQGRNEQFF
.,TRBV7-2,TRBJ2-2,CASSLVSDLGELFF
TRBD2,TRBV2,TRBJ2-7,CASSVTGGEQYF
.,TRBV30,TRBJ2-2,CAFGRNTGELFF
.,TRBV27,TRBJ2-1,CASSFWYGYNEQFF
TRBD2,TRBV4-1,TRBJ2-3,CASSQEGSGRSTDTQYF
TRBD1,TRBV7-9,TRBJ1-2,CASSLGQYGTGTNYGYTF
.,TRBV5-1,TRBJ1-3,CASSLAHENSGNTIYF